The sequence of this TCR beta chain was determined in a study of blood T cells in healthy people across ages. Notes on the study in general: While age rose, TCR beta diversity per million T cells dropped in a roughly linear way. Fewer expanded clones and more diversity marked long-lived versus aged donors.

V dropped 1 base and J dropped 6; count of bases not matched to a gene: 13. The germline V gene has CDR1 SGHTA and CDR2 FQGNSA. This CDR3 is built from 18 residues. With respect to this clonotype: What it recognizes is unknown.

With a J-beta primer mix and a sample-barcoded 5' primer, a second PCR ran about 6 to 11 cycles. TCRdb fed the 5' RACE reads into MiXCR, producing one record per CDR3 protein. The sample lists about 680,000 distinct CDR3 sequences; 49% were seen once. This clonotype originated in a woman aged 55-69 years in good health. Input material: blood. This chain uses TRBV7-2 with TRBJ2-1; 9 positions agree with TRBD2. The CDR3, as DNA: TGTGCCAGCAGCTTAGTAGGTGGGCTAGCGGGAAGAGGCAATGAGCAGTTCTTC. Residues: CASSLVGGLAGRGNEQFF. The variable domain in full, with the rest retrieved from reference TRBV7-2 and TRBJ2-1, is GAGVSQSPSNKVTEKGKDVELRCDPISGHTALYWYRQSLGQGLEFLIYFQGNSAPDKSGLPSDRFSAERTGGSVSTLTIQRTQQEDSAVYLCASSLVGGLAGRGNEQFFGPGTRLTVL.